These 12 T cell receptor beta chains were all obtained from the same sample, sequenced in a study of regulatory T cells in long-lasting Graves disease. Time point indicated: newly diagnosed GD, antithyroid drugs for less than 3 months. PBMCs provided the RNA from which the TCR library was made. Arm-PCR of CDR3 regions and iRepertoire HTBI primers were the basis on which TCR beta libraries were built. TCRdb independently ran MiXCR on the multiplex PCR reads; one entry per CDR3 protein. Of 350,000 to 550,000 distinct CDR3 sequences in the sample, about 15% are singletons; the top ten hold roughly a sixth. Separately, the same data were catalogued under a study of T cells in Graves' hyperthyroidism and ophthalmopathy.

Sequenced here: peripheral blood mononuclear cells (PBMCs), sampled at new diagnosis, from a patient treated with antithyroid drugs. The receptors here all came from a woman aged 45-59 years with Graves disease.

This clonotype was observed at least ten times. Given a much more abundant clone one base away, this may be a read error. This chain uses TRBV2 with TRBJ2-7; D is unclear. V was shortened by 6 bases and J by 4 bases, with 7 bases between the two germline ends. The CDR3 covers 11 residues. CDR1 and CDR2 (germline): SNHLY, FYNNEI. The CDR3 DNA reads TGTGCCAGCAGCGAAAAATACGAGCAGTACTTC. Translated, it gives CASSEKYEQYF.

This clonotype was picked up many times. This chain links TRBV12-3 or TRBV12-4 with TRBJ1-1; D gene ambiguous. With 1 base removed from V and 1 base from J, the gap between germline ends came to 7 bases. The CDR3 sequence is 14 residues long. The CDR3 nucleotides read TGTGCCAGCAGTTTAGAAACAGCGAACACTGAAGCTTTCTTT. Translating it yields CASSLETANTEAFF.

This clonotype occurred many times. The rearrangement uses TRBV28 and TRBJ2-3; D call uncertain. Per the germline V gene, CDR1 is MDHEN and CDR2 is SYDVKM. V was pared by 3 bases and J by 2 bases, with 6 bases between. The CDR3 runs 13 residues. CDR3 nucleotide sequence: TGTGCCAGCAGTTTTTCACACACAGATACGCAGTATTTT. Translated, it gives CASSFSHTDTQYF.

This clonotype was detected many times. The chain employs TRBV9 and TRBJ2-7; D uncertain. The CDR3 totals 14 residues. The germline V gene has CDR1 SGDLS and CDR2 YYNGEE. V lost 0 bases to trimming and J lost 3 bases, with 10 bases between them. CDR3 sequence (DNA): TGTGCCAGCAGCGTAGACGCAGACATCTACGAGCAGTACTTC. Translation: CASSVDADIYEQYF.

Turning to this clonotype: A much larger clone is a single base away; this may be a read error. This chain uses TRBV5-4 with TRBJ2-1; 10 bases align to TRBD2. Germline V CDR1 and CDR2: SGHNT, YYREEE (reference sequence). This CDR3 contains 15 residues. CDR3 loop: CASSLSGRGYNVQFF. CDR3 in DNA: TGTGCCAGCAGCTTGAGCGGGAGGGGGTACAATGTGCAGTTCTTC.

This clonotype was detected ten times or more. This sequence joins TRBV28 and TRBJ2-1, with 11 bases that match TRBD2. Germline V gene data show CDR1 as MDHEN and CDR2 as SYDVKM. V was clipped by 5 bases and J by 8 bases; unmatched bases: 11. This CDR3 is built from 16 residues. CDR3 amino acids: CASSPTGLAESYEQFF. DNA of the CDR3: TGTGCCAGCAGTCCGACGGGACTAGCGGAGTCTTATGAGCAGTTCTTC.

This clonotype has a handful of counts. The rearrangement links TRBV19 to TRBJ2-2, with D perhaps being TRBD1 or TRBD2 (5 bases each). Deletions cut 9 bases from V and 0 bases from J, with 20 bases between. Germline CDR1 LNHDA, CDR2 SQIVND (reference sequence). The length of the CDR3 is 17 residues. Here the CDR3 reads CASTQLGVETNTGELFF. CDR3 nucleotides: TGTGCCAGCACCCAACTGGGGGTCGAAACGAACACCGGGGAGCTGTTTTTT.

In its sample, this clonotype was seen a few times. V and J are TRBV27 and TRBJ2-7; D tentatively fits TRBD1 or TRBD2 (5 bases each). V lost 2 bases and J lost 5, with 13 bases in between. The CDR3 runs 14 residues. CDR1 and CDR2 from the germline V gene are MNHEY and SMNVEV (reference sequence). In DNA form, the CDR3 reads TGTGCCAGCAGTTTACTGGTGACGGGACACGAGCAGTACTTC. As protein: CASSLLVTGHEQYF.

To note about this clonotype: Mismatch with germline at one junction end may stem from a read error. J is TRBJ2-5 and V is TRBV3-1, with D perhaps assigned TRBD1 or TRBD2 (6 bases each). Germline loops: CDR1 LGHDT, CDR2 YNNKEL (reference sequence). The CDR3 is 17 amino acids. The CDR3, as DNA: TGTGCCAGCAGCCAAGCTGGAATTGGGGGGCGCCAAGAGGCCCAGTACTTC. It encodes CASSQAGIGGRQEAQYF.

This clonotype was recorded at least ten times. The chain has TRBV28 and TRBJ1-1; a weak D match, TRBD1 (5 bases). The ends were cut back, 2 bases at V and 3 bases at J, with 13 bases in the middle. The CDR3 totals 15 residues. Per germline, CDR1 MDHEN and CDR2 SYDVKM. CDR3 DNA: TGTGCCAGCAGTTTACCCCGACAGTCCTACACTGAAGCTTTCTTT. Its protein is CASSLPRQSYTEAFF.

This clonotype was seen only a few times. V is TRBV12-3 or TRBV12-4 and J is TRBJ1-4, with D perhaps TRBD1 (6 bases). This CDR3 has 14 residues. The V end lost 3 bases, the J end lost 6 bases, and 11 bases lay between the germline ends. The CDR3: CASSLGGAHEKLFF. In DNA, the CDR3 is TGTGCCAGCAGTTTGGGGGGGGCCCATGAAAAACTGTTTTTT.

In its sample, this clonotype was seen many times. This chain links TRBV5-1 with TRBJ1-1; no clear D gene. Looked up from germline, CDR1 is SGHRS and CDR2 is YFSETQ. Trimming stripped 0 bases from V and 6 bases from J, with 12 bases between. The length of the CDR3 is 14 residues. The CDR3 region has the DNA TGCGCCAGCAGCTTGGGACCGACTGAAGCTGAAGCTTTCTTT. Protein sequence: CASSLGPTEAEAFF.